The 9 T cell receptor beta chains presented below share a single source sample, sequenced in a study of T cells after yellow fever vaccination. TCRdb re-called the 5' RACE reads with MiXCR, one entry per CDR3 protein. The data show around 600,000 distinct CDR3 sequences, around 12% seen once. This specimen was PBMCs, taken on the day of the yellow fever booster vaccination. The receptors stem from a man in his thirties or forties who received the YFV17D yellow fever vaccine.

The chain joins TRBV20-1 to TRBJ2-1, with 9 positions matching TRBD1. Germline V lookup: CDR1 DFQATT, CDR2 SNEGSKA (reference sequence). There are 17 residues in the CDR3. V trimming: 5 bases; J trimming: 2 bases; junction bases outside the gene matches: 13. The CDR3 here is CSAGQQGAAGPYNEQFF. DNA of the CDR3: TGCAGTGCTGGCCAACAGGGGGCAGCGGGCCCCTACAATGAGCAGTTCTTC.

The J gene is TRBJ2-1, the V gene TRBV7-2; 8 bases are a match to TRBD2. J was trimmed by 2 bases and V by 8 bases; bases with no gene match: 2. The length of the CDR3 is 13 residues. The V gene's germline CDR1 is SGHTA and CDR2 FQGNSA. The CDR3 sequence is CASQGLAYNEQFF. CDR3 sequence (DNA): TGTGCCAGCCAGGGACTAGCCTACAATGAGCAGTTCTTC.

This clonotype was recorded at least ten times. The chain carries TRBV5-1 and TRBJ1-1, with TRBD1 matching 8 bases. CDR1 is SGHRS and CDR2 is YFSETQ in the germline V gene. This CDR3 comprises 15 residues. J lost 1 base, V lost 1 base, and 3 bases had no gene match. The CDR3 DNA reads TGCGCCAGCAGCTTGACCGGGACAGGGAACACTGAAGCTTTCTTT. Amino acids: CASSLTGTGNTEAFF.

A few counts support this clonotype. The V and J genes are TRBV23-1 and TRBJ2-3; no firm D call. TRBV23-1 is reported as an ORF; its role is uncertain. V was cut by 0 bases and J by 4 bases, with 8 bases left in between. The CDR3 has 14 amino acids. Written as DNA, the CDR3 is TGCGCCAGCAGTCAATCGACCTGGGCAGATACGCAGTATTTT. As protein: CASSQSTWADTQYF.

The chain has TRBV28 and TRBJ1-2; D unclear. V shed 6 bases and J shed 0 bases, with 8 bases lying between them. This CDR3 contains 13 residues. Germline V lookup: CDR1 MDHEN, CDR2 SYDVKM. CDR3: CASRGLPNYGYTF. DNA for the CDR3: TGTGCCAGCAGAGGCCTTCCTAACTATGGCTACACCTTC.

To note about this clonotype: This may come from a read error, since a much larger clone is one base off. The chain links TRBV6-2 or TRBV6-3 to TRBJ2-1; D call uncertain. Trimming shortened V by 6 bases and J by 5 bases, and 8 bases separated the two germline ends. Germline CDR1 reads MNHEY; CDR2 reads SVGEGT. This CDR3 has 12 amino acids. This chain's CDR3 is CASRHRDNEQFF. In DNA form, the CDR3 reads TGTGCCAGCAGACACCGGGACAATGAGCAGTTCTTC.

V and J are TRBV4-2 and TRBJ2-7; a possible D gene is TRBD2 (5 bases). Germline V CDR1 and CDR2: LGHNA, YNFKEQ. V dropped 0 bases and J dropped 3 bases, with 15 bases sitting between them. The CDR3 spans 16 residues. The CDR3 here is CASSQDLGGTNYEQYF. The CDR3 bases are TGTGCCAGCAGCCAAGACCTCGGAGGCACCAACTACGAGCAGTACTTC.

This clonotype appeared a few times. The rearrangement joins TRBV10-3 to TRBJ1-2; tentatively, D is TRBD1 (5 bases). CDR1 ENHRY and CDR2 SYGVKD come from the germline V gene. The CDR3 extends over 12 amino acids. V lost 4 bases and J lost 6, with 9 bases in between. The DNA for the CDR3 is TGTGCCATCAGTGGGGGGATGAATGGCTACACCTTC. As protein: CAISGGMNGYTF.

This clonotype was observed a handful of times. The chain couples TRBV27 to TRBJ2-3; D tentatively fits TRBD1 or TRBD2 (5 bases each). V was shortened by 4 bases and J by 2 bases, with 10 bases between the two germline ends. Germline CDR1 and CDR2: MNHEY and SMNVEV (reference sequence). The CDR3 contains 14 residues. The CDR3 is CASSSRDHTDTQYF. As DNA, the CDR3 is TGTGCCAGCAGTTCCCGGGACCACACAGATACGCAGTATTTT.